The following is a T cell receptor beta chain sequence with its context. The data were taken from a study of cytotoxic CD8 clonotypes in ibrutinib-treated CLL. As for the study in general: Researchers reported ten to eleven relapsed/refractory and some 14 treatment-naive patients, around 17 of them IGHV unmutated.

The protocol was immunoSEQ multiplex PCR, while the TCRdb copy is restricted to in-frame clones and leaves out a portion. The repertoire holds 100,000 to 150,000 clones, with 75% to 90% as singletons. V shed 6 bases and J 2 bases; nucleotides not matched to a gene: 5. Germline V gene data show CDR1 as SGHTA and CDR2 as FQGNSA. The CDR3 extends over 14 amino acids. The sample consisted of PBMCs, taken after 24 months of ibrutinib treatment. The chain couples TRBV7-2 to TRBJ2-5, with TRBD2 identical over 8 bases. The TCR was taken from a human donor with chronic lymphocytic leukemia. This CDR3 is CASRPGGAQETQYF. In DNA, the CDR3 is TGTGCCAGCAGACCCGGGGGGGCACAAGAGACCCAGTACTTC.